This TCR beta chain was profiled in a study of T cells after posttransplantation cyclophosphamide. Assay used: immunoSEQ multiplex PCR; TCRdb lists only in-frame clones, some missing. The table has over 8,500 clones, about 82% seen once. A marrow graft followed busulfan-fludarabine conditioning, with cyclophosphamide on days +3 and +4. This clone has only one observation. The V end was cut by 6 bases, the J end by 4 bases, with 12 bases between. This CDR3 spans 12 amino acids. Germline CDR1 GTSNPN, CDR2 SVGIG (reference sequence). Material: PBMCs, obtained after allogeneic stem cell transplant with posttransplant cyclophosphamide. J is TRBJ1-1 and V is TRBV30; no clear D gene. This receptor was identified in a female patient in her fifties or sixties who received an allogeneic stem cell transplant from a related donor, was CMV-positive, and had no GVHD. A subset of T cells may come from the graft donor. CDR3 DNA: TGTGCCTGCTATCCCGTCGCCACTGAAGCTTTCTTT. Protein sequence: CACYPVATEAFF.